This T cell receptor beta chain derives from a study of T cells in Graves' hyperthyroidism and ophthalmopathy. The hyperthyroidism was newly diagnosed and had lasted under 2 months; the patients were aged 18 to 65. In regard to this clonotype: Its antigen remains unidentified.

Study results and caveats: Ophthalmopathy was predicted by the model a median of approximately 6.6 months ahead of onset. Most clonotypes that expanded in the thyroid above 0.001 also showed up in blood.

Amplification yielded TCR beta CDR3 regions, with RNA transcripts as the source. RT-PCR in the first round (using the HTBI primer set) targeted the TCR CDR3. TCRdb called the multiplex PCR reads again in MiXCR, with one record for every CDR3 protein. The sample has about 840,000 distinct CDR3 sequences, 38% seen once; the top ten hold 7.5% to 9.5%. The TCR sequence derives from a man aged 18 to 30 with Graves' hyperthyroidism. The sample taken for sequencing was blood.

CDR3 DNA: TGTGCCACGTCGGGGACTTCCCAAGAGACCCAGTACTTC. Translating gives CATSGTSQETQYF. This chain links TRBV25-1 with TRBJ2-5; D might be TRBD2 (6 bases). Trimming stripped 10 bases from V and 1 base from J, with 13 bases between. CDR1 is MGHDK and CDR2 is SYGVNS in the germline V gene. This CDR3 is 13 amino acids long.